This TCR beta chain was sequenced for a study of cytomegalovirus exposure and HLA in healthy donors. The repertoire was sequenced with immunoSEQ multiplex PCR; TCRdb's copy has only in-frame clones and lacks some. Among 200,000 to 250,000 clones, around four fifths were seen once, and the ten largest hold roughly 6%. Trimming took off 6 bases at V and 1 base at J, with 18 bases between the two ends. The length of the CDR3 is 16 residues. The germline CDR1 and CDR2 sequences are MNHEY and SMNVEV (reference sequence). This sequence was found in a young woman in good health and CMV-seronegative. The chain employs TRBV27 and TRBJ1-1, with D tentatively TRBD1 (5 bases). The source material was PBMCs. The CDR3 reads CASRKLRENANTEAFF. The CDR3 DNA is TGTGCCAGCAGGAAACTCAGGGAAAACGCGAACACTGAAGCTTTCTTT.